This TCR beta chain emerged from a study of T cell responses to AZD1222 COVID-19 vaccine (dated by TCRdb to the early 2020s). Describing the broader study: AZD1222 recipients whose second dose came at about 4 weeks and those whose second dose came at about 12 weeks were combined into one group, since spike-specific TCR depth and breadth did not differ between the two schedules. TCR sequencing covered more than 230 trial participants: nearly 210 given two doses of AZD1222 and some 25 given two doses of MenACWY control vaccine. Trial participants were enrolled into age subgroups of 18-55, 56-69 and 70-plus years, which contained roughly 150, 30 and 60 TCR-sequenced participants, respectively. The paper's findings and limits, for the study overall: After two AZD1222 doses, both the breadth and the depth of spike-specific TCRs were significantly higher than at day 0 and than in MenACWY recipients. In the small 56-69-year group, the increase in depth fell short of significance, most likely because of low power. Reportedly, almost half of the unique spike-specific TCRs recognized epitopes lying outside the regions that are mutated in the B.1.351 and B.1.1.7 variants. Because no day 14 peak-response samples were available, repertoires were characterized only after the peak T cell response. Participants were mostly white British and included more females than males, and it was suggested by the authors that clonal diversity may have been underestimated. The vaccine-associated CD4 TCRs covered the entire spike protein, and the dominant responses fell in regions 160-218 and 743-854. Conclusions about previously exposed vaccinees are limited because only a handful of AZD1222 recipients were SARS-CoV-2 seropositive at baseline.

Points on this clone: What this receptor recognizes is not known. Base qualities are missing; no much larger clone stands one base away.

The sample's time point label, decoded: baseline before first vaccination. The vaccinee samples were drawn from two UK trials, COV001 and COV002, one of which was a single-blind randomized controlled phase 2/3 trial testing AZD1222 (ChAdOx1 nCoV-19) in healthy adults. For TCRbeta chain sequencing, PBMC samples were collected from trial participants at day 0 and at day 28 after the second dose. The germline V gene (reference sequence) yields GTSNPN for CDR1 and SVGIG for CDR2. Relative to germline, V is 3 bases shorter and J is 2 bases shorter, with 8 bases between their ends. The CDR3 contains 12 residues, cysteine and phenylalanine counted. The kept DNA is CDR3 alone, 36 bases in frame from the first base. The CDR3 regions of human TCRbeta chains were analyzed by immunosequencing. Turning to the authors' computational methods: TCRs in the repertoires were compared against a reference library of SARS-CoV-2-specific TCRs that had been generated with the MIRA antigen-specificity platform. Breadth was defined as the fraction of unique TCRs that were SARS-CoV-2-associated, and depth was defined as the fraction of total T cells that were SARS-CoV-2-associated. Each spike-specific TCR was assigned to its reactive spike region and to a CD4 or CD8 class using the MIRA data. Log10-transformed breadth and depth values were compared by one-way ANOVA with Sidak's multiple comparisons tests. Sourced from immuneACCESS, this table was stored by TCRdb with only in-frame sequences that have V and J called. A share of the clones is absent; for the studies checked, an unresolved V gene accounts for under half, and the remainder has no known explanation. D and trimming come from the DNA, and the V and J calls and clone size come from that table. Here the sample has roughly 150,000 clones; 80% to 95% occur a single time. The ten largest clones add up to about 1.6% of the sample.

The rearranged segments are TRBV30 and TRBJ2-7, with the identity of the D gene unclear. The sample consisted of peripheral blood, taken on day 0 of AZD1222 vaccination. The clonotype comes from an adult in good health. CDR3 sequence: CAWSASTYEQYF. The DNA sequence is given as TGTGCCTGGAGCGCCTCGACCTACGAGCAGTACTTC.